This T cell receptor (beta chain) was recovered during a study of blood T cell repertoires in COVID-19. Looking at the study overall: Sites in the United States, Italy and Spain provided acute and convalescent COVID-19 samples. PBMCs, B-cell-depleted T cells, or T cells provided the cDNA or gDNA that made up the material.

In the source study's methods: Amplified reference gene primers provided the basis for estimating nucleated cell counts. Profiling relied on immunoSEQ multiplex PCR, and the TCRdb table lists in-frame clones only, not all of them. V and J calls and clone size are given by that table; D and trimming were obtained from the DNA. The sample lists approximately 260,000 clones, around nine tenths seen once, with around 2.1% in the top ten. The V end lost 0 bases, the J end lost 6 bases, and 20 bases lay between the germline ends. CDR3 length: 18 residues. Per the germline V gene, CDR1 is MGHDK and CDR2 is SYGVNS.

The chain couples TRBV25-1 to TRBJ1-4, with no clear D. The receptor's source is a man in his fifties or sixties with acute or convalescent COVID-19. The sequencing input was peripheral blood. The CDR3 coding sequence is TGTGCCAGCAGTGAATATCAGCGGGGAGAAGGGCTTCATGAAAAACTGTTTTTT. It encodes CASSEYQRGEGLHEKLFF.